The 2 T cell receptor beta chains below come from one sample, sequenced in a study of T cell responses to AZD1222 COVID-19 vaccine (dated by TCRdb to the early 2020s). To prepare the library, the immunoSEQ multiplex PCR assay was applied. TCRdb stores this immuneACCESS table with in-frame sequences only. Part of the clones is absent; in the studies checked, under half of the shortfall reflects unresolved V genes, and no reason is known for the rest. The sample data list about 180,000 clones, and approximately 92% of these were observed just once. The biggest ten clones account for 6.5% to 7% of the sample. The time point tag for this specimen amounts to: baseline before first vaccination. This specimen was peripheral blood, taken on day 0 of AZD1222 vaccination. The source is an adult in good health.

The chain couples TRBV28 to TRBJ2-3; perhaps D is TRBD1 or TRBD2 (5 bases each). Germline values: CDR1 MDHEN, CDR2 SYDVKM. This CDR3 is 16 amino acids long. The V and J ends lost 1 base and 4 bases respectively, with 15 bases between them. The CDR3 bases are TGTGCCAGCAGTTTATCCGGGACCTACCTCTCAGATACGCAGTATTTT. Residues: CASSLSGTYLSDTQYF.

The gene calls are TRBV7-2 and TRBJ1-5; D unclear. V dropped 2 bases and J dropped 3 bases, with 11 bases sitting between them. This CDR3 is 15 amino acids long. The V gene's germline CDR1 is SGHTA and CDR2 FQGNSA. The chain's CDR3 is CASSLYLVLNQPQHF. CDR3 DNA: TGTGCCAGCAGCTTATATTTAGTCCTCAATCAGCCCCAGCATTTT.